This entry features one T cell receptor (beta chain) sequence. The antigen is unknown. Trimming stripped 1 base from V and 2 bases from J, with 8 bases between. The CDR3 consists of 14 residues. Germline CDR1 is SGHTA and CDR2 is FQGNSA. Vbeta (60) and Jbeta (13) primers were used in the PCR. The data were produced by immunoSEQ multiplex PCR, yet TCRdb's version contains in-frame clones alone and is incomplete. The sample lists about 99,000 clones, around 77% occurring once. The data were taken from a study of cytomegalovirus exposure and HLA in healthy donors. Study outcomes and limitations: Roughly 170 TCR beta chains were listed as cytomegalovirus-associated. Later analysis identified a missense DCLRE1C variant that was linked to TCR beta V- and J-gene trimming.

The sample comprised PBMCs. V usage is TRBV7-2 and J usage is TRBJ1-1; D unclear. This TCR was sampled from a man aged 35 to 55 in good health and CMV-seronegative. The DNA for the CDR3 is TGTGCCAGCAGCTTAGGGGCAGCTAACACTGAAGCTTTCTTT. Protein product: CASSLGAANTEAFF.